This entry concerns a single T cell receptor (beta chain). Per the authors' pipeline: Amplified reference gene primers provided the basis for estimating nucleated cell counts. Clones were sequenced by immunoSEQ multiplex PCR, and TCRdb holds only the in-frame ones, with some missing. Clone size and the V and J calls come from that table; the DNA yielded D and trimming. Among 130,000 to 150,000 clones listed, 80% were seen once. The sample belongs to a study of blood T cell repertoires in COVID-19. The CDR3 length is 16 residues. Losses at the gene ends were 0 bases for V and 3 bases for J; bases not matched to a gene: 5. Germline V gene data show CDR1 as SGDLS and CDR2 as YYNGEE.

The sequence derives from a man in his 70s who had recovered from COVID-19. The sequenced material came from peripheral blood. This chain connects TRBV9 to TRBJ1-4; 7 nucleotides align to TRBD1. CDR3 bases: TGTGCCAGCAGCGTAGAGGGGGCGTCGGCTAATGAAAAACTGTTTTTT. This sequence encodes CASSVEGASANEKLFF.